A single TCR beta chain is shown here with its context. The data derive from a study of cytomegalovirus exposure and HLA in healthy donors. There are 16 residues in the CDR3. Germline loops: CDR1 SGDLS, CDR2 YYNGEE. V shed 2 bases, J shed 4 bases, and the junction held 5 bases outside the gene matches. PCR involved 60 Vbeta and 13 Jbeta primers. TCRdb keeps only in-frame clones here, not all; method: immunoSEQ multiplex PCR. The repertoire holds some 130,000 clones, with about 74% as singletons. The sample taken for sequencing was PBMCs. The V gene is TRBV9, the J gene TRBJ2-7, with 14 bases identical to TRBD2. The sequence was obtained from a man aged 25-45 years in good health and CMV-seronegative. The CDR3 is CASSVDGLAGGYEQYF. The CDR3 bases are TGTGCCAGCAGCGTTGATGGACTAGCGGGAGGATACGAGCAGTACTTC.